The 9 T cell receptor beta chains below were found in one sample sequenced in a study of shared clonotypes between healthy human individuals. Assay: immunoSEQ multiplex PCR; the TCRdb copy retains only in-frame clones and omits some. The sample comprises about 2,100,000 clones, around 93% of which are singletons, and around 1.7% rests with the top ten. The naive CD8 population came from CD45RO-negative cells selected for CCR7, without terminally differentiated effector memory CD45RA+ cells. Sequenced sample: naive CD8+ T cells from PBMCs. The source is a man younger than 30 in good health. Some clones in this sample may be carry-over from other donors' samples.

The chain uses TRBV6-1 and TRBJ2-7; maybe TRBD2 (5 bases). The CDR3 extends over 15 amino acids. From germline, CDR1 is MNHNS and CDR2 SASEGT. V lost 2 bases, J lost 3 bases, and 14 bases lay in between. In DNA form, the CDR3 reads TGTGCCAGCAGTGAATACGCCTGGGAGAACTACGAGCAGTACTTC. It specifies CASSEYAWENYEQYF.

About this clone itself: This sample includes further DNA sequences coding for the same CDR3. The chain couples TRBV4-1 to TRBJ1-1, with 9 bases lining up with TRBD1. The length of the CDR3 is 15 residues. Looked up from germline, CDR1 is MGHRA and CDR2 is YSYEKL. J gave up 5 bases and V 1 base, and 5 bases lay outside the gene matches. Here the CDR3 reads CASSQGGTGRTEAFF. Written as DNA, the CDR3 is TGCGCCAGCAGCCAAGGGGGGACAGGGAGGACTGAAGCTTTCTTT.

The CDR3 bases are TGTGCCAGCAGCTTAGATATCAGAACCTACGAGCAGTACTTC. Encoded protein: CASSLDIRTYEQYF. The chain combines TRBV11-2 with TRBJ2-7; D is unclear. The CDR3 runs 14 residues. Germline assignment: CDR1 SGHAT and CDR2 FQNNGV. Trimming pared 0 bases from V and 2 bases from J, leaving 8 bases between.

The chain has TRBV9 and TRBJ2-7; D perhaps matches TRBD2 (5 bases). CDR1 and CDR2 from the germline V gene are SGDLS and YYNGEE. The V and J ends lost 0 bases and 2 bases respectively, with 12 bases between them. This CDR3 has 15 amino acids. DNA of the CDR3: TGTGCCAGCAGCGTAGGAGGAGTCGGGGCCTACGAGCAGTACTTC. Its translation: CASSVGGVGAYEQYF. Complete variable domain (other parts from reference TRBV9 and TRBJ2-7): DSGVTQTPKHLITATGQRVTLRCSPRSGDLSVYWYQQSLDQGLQFLIQYYNGEERAKGNILERFSAQQFPDLHSELNLSSLELGDSALYFCASSVGGVGAYEQYFGPGTRLTVT.

The CDR3 DNA reads TGTGCCAGCAGTTCAGATATCCTCACAGATACGCAGTATTTT. Its translation is CASSSDILTDTQYF. The chain joins TRBV27 to TRBJ2-3, with unresolved D. V dropped 4 bases and J dropped 2 bases, with 10 bases sitting between them. This CDR3 region has 14 residues. Per the germline V gene, CDR1 is MNHEY and CDR2 is SMNVEV (reference sequence).

The chain employs TRBV6-1 and TRBJ2-3, with D maybe TRBD1 (5 bases). This CDR3 has 12 amino acids. Germline V lookup: CDR1 MNHNS, CDR2 SASEGT. Trimming cost V 7 bases and J 4 bases, with 9 bases left between them. The CDR3 loop is CASTGQPDTQYF. Here the CDR3 DNA reads TGTGCCAGCACAGGGCAACCAGATACGCAGTATTTT.

The chain employs TRBV7-9 and TRBJ1-1; D gene uncertain. V lost 5 bases to trimming and J lost 2 bases, with 12 bases between them. The CDR3 is 14 amino acids. From germline, CDR1 is SEHNR and CDR2 FQNEAQ (reference sequence). CDR3 residues: CASSRILGNTEAFF. The CDR3 coding sequence is TGTGCCAGCAGCCGGATTTTGGGAAACACTGAAGCTTTCTTT.

This chain uses TRBV6-6 with TRBJ2-1; TRBD1 is a possible D gene (6 bases). Germline V gene sequence: CDR1 MNHNY, CDR2 SVGAGI (reference sequence). There are 14 residues in the CDR3. Between the trimmed V and J ends, which lost 8 bases and 2 bases, there was a span of 13 bases. CDR3 DNA sequence: TGTGCCAGCCTTGGGGGCTACACCTACAATGAGCAGTTCTTC. Encoded protein: CASLGGYTYNEQFF.

DNA of the CDR3: TGTGCCAGCAGCTCGTGGACAGGGCTACCCCTCCACTTT. Translated: CASSSWTGLPLHF. This sequence joins TRBV11-1 and TRBJ1-6; 8 bases are a match to TRBD1. Trimming took 4 bases from V and 12 from J; bases not matched to a gene: 5. This CDR3 has 13 amino acids. Germline V gene data show CDR1 as SGHAT and CDR2 as FQDESV (reference sequence).